These 23 T cell receptor beta chains were sequenced from one sample in a study of CD8 T cells in Susac syndrome. An input of roughly 0.5 to 1 ug of RNA was subjected to reverse transcription using random hexamers. Using its own MiXCR run on the immunoSEQ multiplex PCR reads, TCRdb lists one record per CDR3 protein. This sample has approximately 160,000 distinct CDR3 sequences, with more than 95% found just once. Sequenced: CD4+ T cells from PBMCs. The receptors originated from a human donor with Susac syndrome.

The chain joins TRBV20-1 to TRBJ2-1; D perhaps matches TRBD2 (7 bases). Germline CDR1 reads DFQATT; CDR2 reads SNEGSKA (reference sequence). This CDR3 is 14 amino acids long. CDR3 bases: TGCAGCTCTCAAGGGGGGGTCTCCTACAATGAGCAGTTCTTC. Amino acid sequence: CSSQGGVSYNEQFF.

The V gene is TRBV29-1, the J gene TRBJ2-3, with TRBD1 matching 8 bases. The length of the CDR3 is 12 residues. With 7 bases clipped from V and 5 bases from J, the junction kept 5 bases outside the gene matches. CDR1 is SQVTM, CDR2 ANQGSEA, per germline. CDR3 loop: CSAQGAKDTQYF. CDR3 DNA sequence: TGCAGCGCTCAGGGGGCAAAAGATACGCAGTATTTT.

The rearrangement joins TRBV6-5 to TRBJ2-3; perhaps TRBD2 as D (5 bases). Between the trimmed V and J ends, which lost 6 bases and 1 base, there was a span of 8 bases. Germline values: CDR1 MNHEY, CDR2 SVGAGI. CDR3 length: 13 residues. CDR3 nucleotides: TGTGCCAGCAGACCCGGGGGCACAGATACGCAGTATTTT. Its translation: CASRPGGTDTQYF.

The V gene is TRBV24-1, the J gene TRBJ2-5, with 11 bases aligning to TRBD2. This CDR3 is 16 amino acids long. Germline V gene sequence: CDR1 KGHDR, CDR2 SFDVKD. After removal of 4 bases from V and 2 bases from J, the junction contained 5 bases not matched to a gene. The CDR3 sequence is CATSDPIAGGQETQYF. The CDR3 DNA is TGTGCCACCAGTGACCCCATAGCGGGGGGGCAAGAGACCCAGTACTTC.

The chain has TRBV9 and TRBJ2-7; tentatively, D is TRBD2 (5 bases). Germline V gives CDR1 SGDLS, CDR2 YYNGEE. Trimming removed 0 bases at V and 2 bases at J, with 12 bases between. This CDR3 contains 15 residues. The CDR3 sequence: CASSVGGSATYEQYF. The CDR3 DNA follows: TGTGCCAGCAGCGTAGGTGGTAGCGCTACCTACGAGCAGTACTTC.

This clonotype was observed once. This sequence joins TRBV2 and TRBJ1-1; no reliable D call. Looked up from germline, CDR1 is SNHLY and CDR2 is FYNNEI. CDR3 length: 13 residues. V gave up 7 bases and J gave up 4 bases, with 13 bases separating them. Here the CDR3 reads CASTGESGTEAFF. For the CDR3, the DNA is TGTGCCAGCACTGGCGAGTCGGGCACTGAAGCTTTCTTT.

The V and J genes are TRBV30 and TRBJ2-5; D is ambiguous. The V gene lost 7 bases and the J gene lost 4 bases, with 13 bases spanning the gap. The CDR3 consists of 12 residues. Germline values: CDR1 GTSNPN, CDR2 SVGIG (reference sequence). The CDR3 sequence: CASSSLGETQYF. As DNA, the CDR3 is TGTGCCTCCTCTTCCCTGGGAGAGACCCAGTACTTC.

The J gene is TRBJ2-3, the V gene TRBV5-4; TRBD1 or TRBD2 may be the D gene (5 bases each). The germline V gene has CDR1 SGHNT and CDR2 YYREEE (reference sequence). Trimming stripped 0 bases from V and 10 bases from J, with 15 bases between. This CDR3 contains 14 residues. The CDR3 DNA reads TGTGCCAGCAGCTTGGAACCAATGGGGCGGGCGCAGTATTTT. Residues: CASSLEPMGRAQYF.

This chain links TRBV13 with TRBJ2-3, with D unclear. With 5 bases removed from V and 6 bases from J, the gap between germline ends came to 9 bases. This CDR3 has 12 residues. Germline V gene data show CDR1 as PRHDT and CDR2 as FYEKMQ (reference sequence). CDR3 bases: TGTGCCAGCAGCCGGAGACCGGATACGCAGTATTTT. It codes for CASSRRPDTQYF.

The J gene is TRBJ1-3, the V gene TRBV4-3; perhaps TRBD1 as D (6 bases). Trimming left V 0 bases short and J 4 bases short, with 25 bases between. The CDR3 loop spans 20 amino acids. CDR1 is LGHNA and CDR2 is YSLEER in the germline V gene. Here the CDR3 reads CASSQEPSGTAGQGGNTIYF. The CDR3 DNA is TGCGCCAGCAGCCAAGAACCTTCCGGGACGGCGGGCCAGGGGGGAAACACCATATATTTT.

The chain joins TRBV5-5 to TRBJ2-5; tentatively, D is TRBD1 or TRBD2 (5 bases each). This CDR3 is built from 15 residues. Germline V gene lookup returns CDR1 SGHKS and CDR2 YYEKEE (reference sequence). The V and J ends lost 0 bases and 5 bases respectively, with 14 bases between them. In nucleotides, the CDR3 is TGTGCCAGCAGCTTGGTGGGGCTGGGGGATGAGACCCAGTACTTC. Residues: CASSLVGLGDETQYF.

V usage is TRBV20-1 and J usage is TRBJ2-7; D unclear. The germline V and J ends were trimmed by 2 bases and 1 base, with 21 bases remaining between them. This CDR3 contains 17 residues. Germline CDR1 and CDR2: DFQATT and SNEGSKA (reference sequence). For the CDR3, the DNA is TGCAGTGCTAGACAACGTATCGGGCTCGGCGGATCCTACGAGCAGTACTTC. Protein sequence: CSARQRIGLGGSYEQYF.

This chain uses TRBV10-3 with TRBJ2-3; perhaps D is TRBD1 or TRBD2 (5 bases each). This CDR3 spans 16 amino acids. Per germline, CDR1 ENHRY and CDR2 SYGVKD. The V and J ends lost 5 bases and 3 bases respectively, with 18 bases between them. The CDR3 reads CAISRTVVGGTDTQYF. The DNA for the CDR3 is TGTGCCATCAGTCGGACGGTGGTTGGGGGTACAGATACGCAGTATTTT.

This chain uses TRBV25-1 with TRBJ1-2; TRBD1 matches at 10 bases. The CDR3 consists of 14 residues. The J segment lost 5 bases and the V segment lost 1 base, leaving 1 base of the junction unmatched. CDR1 and CDR2 from the germline V gene are MGHDK and SYGVNS. The CDR3 is CASSELGQGYGYTF. CDR3 coding DNA: TGTGCCAGCAGTGAATTGGGACAGGGGTATGGCTACACCTTC.

This sequence joins TRBV7-3 and TRBJ2-3; D not resolved. Germline loops: CDR1 SGHTA, CDR2 FQGTGA. The CDR3 consists of 13 residues. With 3 bases removed from V and 2 bases from J, the gap between germline ends came to 6 bases. The CDR3 loop is CASSFQYTDTQYF. CDR3 sequence (DNA): TGTGCCAGCAGCTTCCAATACACAGATACGCAGTATTTT.

The CDR3 region is CASTGSSYNEQFF. The CDR3 DNA reads TGTGCCAGCACCGGGAGCTCCTACAATGAGCAGTTCTTC. The chain recombines TRBV28 with TRBJ2-1, with TRBD2 as a possible D gene (6 bases). The CDR3 covers 13 residues. Trimming shortened V by 7 bases and J by 0 bases, and 7 bases separated the two germline ends. The germline CDR1 and CDR2 sequences are MDHEN and SYDVKM.

V and J are TRBV20-1 and TRBJ2-3; 7 bases align to TRBD2. The germline V gene encodes CDR1 DFQATT and CDR2 SNEGSKA (reference sequence). This CDR3 is built from 15 residues. The V and J ends lost 1 base and 5 bases, in that order; junction bases with no gene match: 9. The CDR3, as DNA: TGCAGTGCTAGAGTGCGGGGGTCCCGCGGAGATACGCAGTATTTT. Residues: CSARVRGSRGDTQYF.

The genes are TRBV2 and TRBJ2-5; the D gene is possibly TRBD1 (6 bases). Germline V gene data show CDR1 as SNHLY and CDR2 as FYNNEI. Trimming left V 4 bases short and J 5 bases short, with 11 bases between. CDR3 length: 13 amino acids. This CDR3 is CASSGGQAETQYF. The CDR3 region has the DNA TGTGCCAGCAGTGGGGGGCAGGCGGAGACCCAGTACTTC.

The chain couples TRBV7-2 to TRBJ2-4; 10 positions agree with TRBD2. The CDR3 runs 17 residues. The germline CDR1 and CDR2 sequences are SGHTA and FQGNSA. J lost 5 bases, V lost 3 bases, and 10 bases had no gene match. The CDR3 loop is CASSFDSSGGSQNIQYF. For the CDR3, the DNA is TGTGCCAGCAGCTTTGATTCTAGCGGGGGCTCACAAAACATTCAGTACTTC.

This clonotype was counted once. V usage is TRBV2 and J usage is TRBJ2-5, with TRBD1 matching 12 bases. The CDR3 covers 15 residues. After removal of 3 bases from V and 5 bases from J, the junction contained 4 bases not matched to a gene. Germline CDR1 is SNHLY and CDR2 is FYNNEI. The CDR3 coding sequence is TGTGCCAGCAGTGATTTGGGACAGGGGGCTGAGACCCAGTACTTC. Its protein product is CASSDLGQGAETQYF.

The chain couples TRBV28 to TRBJ2-7, with D perhaps matching TRBD2 (6 bases). The CDR3 extends over 14 amino acids. Germline V gives CDR1 MDHEN, CDR2 SYDVKM. V gave up 7 bases and J gave up 3 bases, with 16 bases separating them. CDR3 nucleotide sequence: TGTGCCAGCATCCGAACGAGGCGGGACTACGAGCAGTACTTC. It specifies CASIRTRRDYEQYF. The full variable domain, completed using reference TRBV28 and TRBJ2-7, is DVKVTQSSRYLVKRTGEKVFLECVQDMDHENMFWYRQDPGLGLRLIYFSYDVKMKEKGDIPEGYSVSREKKERFSLILESASTNQTSMYLCASIRTRRDYEQYFGPGTRLTVT.

The chain carries TRBV5-4 and TRBJ2-2, with TRBD2 identical over 9 bases. CDR1 SGHNT and CDR2 YYREEE come from the germline V gene (reference sequence). CDR3 length: 17 residues. J gave up 0 bases and V 4 bases, and 7 bases lay outside the gene matches. CDR3 sequence (DNA): TGTGCCAGCAGCCCCCGGACTAGCGCCGCGAACACCGGGGAGCTGTTTTTT. Translated: CASSPRTSAANTGELFF.

The CDR3 sequence is CASSQTRETQYF. CDR3 nucleotides: TGTGCCAGCAGTCAGACTCGGGAGACCCAGTACTTC. The J gene is TRBJ2-5, the V gene TRBV3-1; D remains ambiguous. CDR1 LGHDT and CDR2 YNNKEL come from the germline V gene (reference sequence). V was clipped by 6 bases and J by 5 bases, with 10 bases between them. The CDR3 covers 12 residues.